This T cell receptor (beta chain) was identified during a study of radiotherapy plus CTLA-4 blockade in lung cancer (dated by TCRdb to 2016 to 2018). Regarding the study in general: Among enrolled patients, approximately 17% had an objective response and 30% to 35% reached disease control.

Counted from cysteine to phenylalanine, this CDR3 has 17 amino acids. The kept DNA is CDR3 alone, 51 bases in frame from the first base. Per the germline V gene, KGHSH is the CDR1 and LQKENI is the CDR2. Clipping removes 1 base from V and 0 bases from J, with 5 as the unmatched junction base count. Beyond this particular receptor, the publication reports: After treatment with radiotherapy and ipilimumab, TCR clones that originated in tumors expanded in peripheral blood. The strongest predictors of response, as reported, were early dynamic changes in blood T cell clones along with a rise in serum interferon-beta after radiation.

For this clone: Which antigen it targets is not known. No much larger clone is present one base from it, and per-base qualities are unavailable.

The study tested focal radiation therapy combined with CTLA-4 blockade (ipilimumab) in patients with chemo-refractory metastatic non-small-cell lung cancer. Library creation used the immunoSEQ multiplex PCR assay. TCRdb holds this immuneACCESS table with in-frame rearrangements only. Some clones are missing; in checked studies, unresolved V genes explain under half, and the rest has no known cause. In all, the sample holds approximately 95,000 clones, and around 83% of those were seen once. The leading ten clones occupy 3% to 4% of the sample. This clonotype originated in a human donor with non-small cell lung cancer who had a partial response to radiotherapy plus ipilimumab. The material was peripheral blood, obtained from a patient treated with radiotherapy plus ipilimumab. Rearrangement joined TRBV18 to TRBJ1-3; 8 bases in the middle match TRBD1. The CDR3 protein: CASSPQGQEFSGNTIYF. Read as DNA, the sequence is TGTGCCAGCTCACCACAGGGACAGGAGTTCTCTGGAAACACCATATATTTT.